The 22 T cell receptor beta chains in this list originate from one sample, sequenced in a study of human T cells and chemical hapten exposure. TCRdb reprocessed the RACE reads via MiXCR and lists one record per CDR3 protein. The sample contains under 400,000 distinct CDR3 sequences, 5.1% of which appear only once. Noted time point: pre-sensitization, week 0. Treatment noted: therapeutic diphenylcyclopropenone sensitization with weekly scalp DPC. The specimen comprised whole blood, sampled in connection with sensitization to the hapten diphenylcyclopropenone (DPC). These receptors all stem from a woman aged 45 to 65 with alopecia areata. Some clones in this sample may be carry-over from other donors' samples.

Of note for this clonotype: This sequence may be a read error, since a much larger clone differs from it by one base. The chain carries TRBV29-1 and TRBJ1-2; D unresolved. V was shortened by 6 bases and J by 4 bases, with 18 bases between the two germline ends. This CDR3 region has 14 residues. CDR1 is SQVTM, CDR2 ANQGSEA, per germline. Here the CDR3 DNA reads TGCAGCGTGGGAACATGGGCCCCTTCCTATGGCTACACCTTC. Its protein product is CSVGTWAPSYGYTF.

This clonotype has ten or more counts. This sequence joins TRBV28 and TRBJ2-3; 8 bases align to TRBD2. The V gene's germline CDR1 is MDHEN and CDR2 SYDVKM. The CDR3 is 14 amino acids. The J segment lost 13 bases and the V segment lost 3 bases, leaving 12 bases of the junction unmatched. CDR3 sequence (DNA): TGTGCCAGCAGTTTTGTGGCTAGCGGGTACCAGGAGTATTTT. As protein: CASSFVASGYQEYF.

This clonotype showed up many times. The V and J genes are TRBV20-1 and TRBJ2-7, with 7 bases fitting TRBD2. The germline V gene encodes CDR1 DFQATT and CDR2 SNEGSKA (reference sequence). The V gene end was trimmed by 1 base and the J gene end by 3 bases; junction bases not matched to a gene: 9. The CDR3 totals 15 residues. The CDR3 loop is CSARGRSGASYEQYF. The DNA of the CDR3 is TGCAGTGCTAGAGGGAGGAGCGGGGCGAGCTACGAGCAGTACTTC.

The chain carries TRBV13 and TRBJ2-7; TRBD2 agrees at 7 bases. V gave up 5 bases and J gave up 5 bases; unmatched junction bases: 3. The CDR3 contains 12 residues. Germline CDR1 is PRHDT and CDR2 is FYEKMQ (reference sequence). The CDR3 coding sequence is TGTGCCAGCAGCAAGCGGGGTAACGAGCAGTACTTC. Protein: CASSKRGNEQYF. Complete variable domain (other parts from reference TRBV13 and TRBJ2-7): AAGVIQSPRHLIKEKRETATLKCYPIPRHDTVYWYQQGPGQDPQFLISFYEKMQSDKGSIPDRFSAQQFSDYHSELNMSSLELGDSALYFCASSKRGNEQYFGPGTRLTVT.

This clonotype was counted many times. The V call is TRBV15, the J call TRBJ2-7; TRBD1 matches at 8 bases. The germline V gene has CDR1 LNHNV and CDR2 YYDKDF (reference sequence). V dropped 2 bases and J dropped 2; count of bases not matched to a gene: 11. The CDR3 consists of 17 residues. The CDR3 spells CATSRSTGTGYTYEQYF. As DNA, the CDR3 is TGTGCCACCAGCAGAAGCACCGGGACAGGCTACACCTACGAGCAGTACTTC.

This clonotype was seen ten or more times. The V call is TRBV7-8, the J call TRBJ1-5, with D perhaps TRBD1 (5 bases). The CDR3 runs to 14 residues. Trimming pared 5 bases from V and 6 bases from J, leaving 14 bases between. From germline, CDR1 is SGHVS and CDR2 FQNEAQ. Here the CDR3 DNA reads TGTGCCAGCAGCGAGCAGGGAGTAGGTCAGCCCCAGCATTTT. Translated: CASSEQGVGQPQHF.

This clonotype was seen many times. The chain joins TRBV9 to TRBJ2-3; TRBD1 agrees at 7 bases. Trimming at V came to 2 bases and at J to 4 bases, leaving 4 bases not matched to a gene. Germline assignment: CDR1 SGDLS and CDR2 YYNGEE. The CDR3 runs to 14 residues. CDR3 residues: CASSVTGFSDTQYF. The CDR3 nucleotides read TGTGCCAGCAGCGTGACAGGGTTTTCAGATACGCAGTATTTT.

This clonotype was detected only a few times. The genes are TRBV5-1 and TRBJ1-2, with D unresolved. Germline V CDR1 and CDR2: SGHRS, YFSETQ. V shed 5 bases and J shed 1 base, with 9 bases lying between them. This CDR3 spans 13 amino acids. The CDR3 sequence: CASSSAVNYGYTF. The CDR3 nucleotides read TGCGCCAGCAGTTCTGCCGTTAACTATGGCTACACCTTC.

This clonotype was seen ten or more times. The rearrangement joins TRBV25-1 to TRBJ1-4; D might be TRBD1 (6 bases). Germline V gene sequence: CDR1 MGHDK, CDR2 SYGVNS. The CDR3 is made up of 13 amino acids. V gave up 6 bases and J gave up 4 bases, with 9 bases separating them. CDR3 protein: CASRQGSNEKLFF. CDR3 bases: TGTGCCAGCAGACAGGGAAGTAATGAAAAACTGTTTTTT.

This clonotype was recorded at least ten times. The chain links TRBV29-1 to TRBJ1-3; TRBD1 aligns across 11 bases. The CDR3 covers 16 residues. CDR1 and CDR2 from the germline V gene are SQVTM and ANQGSEA. After removal of 6 bases from V and 3 bases from J, the junction contained 10 bases not matched to a gene. CDR3 protein: CSVATMDRGLGNTIYF. The DNA of the CDR3 is TGCAGCGTCGCCACAATGGACAGGGGGCTTGGAAACACCATATATTTT.

This clonotype occurred many times. The chain couples TRBV11-2 to TRBJ2-7; TRBD1 matches 9 bases. CDR1 and CDR2 (germline): SGHAT, FQNNGV. This CDR3 has 13 amino acids. V shed 5 bases and J 6 bases; nucleotides not matched to a gene: 5. CDR3 sequence: CASSPDRGSEQYF. CDR3 nucleotides: TGTGCCAGCAGCCCCGACAGGGGGAGCGAGCAGTACTTC. Filled out from reference TRBV11-2 and TRBJ2-7, the complete variable domain reads EAGVAQSPRYKIIEKRQSVAFWCNPISGHATLYWYQQILGQGPKLLIQFQNNGVVDDSQLPKDRFSAERLKGVDSTLKIQPAKLEDSAVYLCASSPDRGSEQYFGPGTRLTVT.

This clonotype was recorded many times. The rearrangement links TRBV12-3 or TRBV12-4 to TRBJ2-7, with a tentative D call TRBD1 (6 bases). The CDR3 is 16 amino acids. The V and J ends lost 5 bases and 0 bases respectively, with 17 bases between them. The chain's CDR3 is CASSRAGTSISYEQYF. Written as DNA, the CDR3 is TGTGCCAGCAGTCGGGCCGGGACATCGATCTCCTACGAGCAGTACTTC.

This clonotype was observed many times. The rearrangement uses TRBV4-2 and TRBJ2-1; the D is unclear. This CDR3 comprises 14 residues. V lost 2 bases and J lost 7, with 12 bases in between. The germline V gene encodes CDR1 LGHNA and CDR2 YNFKEQ. In DNA form, the CDR3 reads TGTGCCAGCAGCCAAAGTAGTAGGGCGAATGAGCAGTTCTTC. This translates into CASSQSSRANEQFF.

The table lists this clonotype with many counts. The chain employs TRBV28 and TRBJ2-2; D possibly matches TRBD1 or TRBD2 (5 bases each). Germline CDR1 MDHEN, CDR2 SYDVKM. There are 17 residues in the CDR3. Between the trimmed V and J ends, which lost 4 bases and 3 bases, there was a span of 18 bases. CDR3 residues: CASSSGTGKDYTGELFF. Here the CDR3 DNA reads TGTGCCAGCAGTTCGGGGACGGGGAAGGACTACACCGGGGAGCTGTTTTTT.

The chain has TRBV15 and TRBJ2-7; 7 nucleotides line up with TRBD2. The CDR3 is 14 residues long. Germline V gene data show CDR1 as LNHNV and CDR2 as YYDKDF (reference sequence). J gave up 2 bases and V 1 base, and 2 bases lay outside the gene matches. The DNA of the CDR3 is TGTGCCACCAGCAGAGGCGGGGGTACCTACGAGCAGTACTTC. Amino acid sequence: CATSRGGGTYEQYF.

This clonotype was observed at least ten times. The genes are TRBV28 and TRBJ1-2, with a possible D match to TRBD1 (5 bases). CDR1 MDHEN and CDR2 SYDVKM come from the germline V gene. This CDR3 comprises 15 residues. The V and J ends lost 4 bases and 4 bases respectively, with 16 bases between them. In nucleotides, the CDR3 is TGTGCCAGCAGTTGGGGGGGAGGGATCCTCTATGGCTACACCTTC. This sequence encodes CASSWGGGILYGYTF.

This clonotype was seen a handful of times. The chain uses TRBV28 and TRBJ1-6, with a possible D match to TRBD1 (6 bases). Germline V gives CDR1 MDHEN, CDR2 SYDVKM. CDR3 size: 13 residues. Trimming stripped 3 bases from V and 11 bases from J, with 11 bases between. The CDR3 nucleotides are TGTGCCAGCAGTTTCCGGGGGCTTACACCCCTCCACTTT. Its protein is CASSFRGLTPLHF.

With respect to this clonotype: Possible read error: a much larger clone is one base away. This rearrangement joins TRBV6-5 to TRBJ2-2; D is uncertain. CDR1 is MNHEY, CDR2 SVGAGI, per germline. CDR3 length: 13 residues. V was pared by 10 bases and J by 7 bases, with 16 bases between. This CDR3 reads CATAVAKGGELFF. CDR3 nucleotides: TGTGCCACCGCGGTAGCTAAGGGCGGGGAGCTGTTTTTT.

This clonotype was recorded a few times. The chain has TRBV6-2 or TRBV6-3 and TRBJ1-1; a weak D match, TRBD1 (5 bases). CDR1 and CDR2 from the germline V gene are MNHEY and SVGEGT. Trimming left V 7 bases short and J 1 base short, with 10 bases between. The CDR3 contains 13 residues. The CDR3 DNA reads as TGTGCCAGCAAAATTCAGGGGAACACTGAAGCTTTCTTT. Protein sequence: CASKIQGNTEAFF.

This clonotype was seen at least ten times. The V gene is TRBV3-1, the J gene TRBJ1-2, with 11 bases identical to TRBD1. The V segment lost 4 bases and the J segment 2 bases; nucleotides outside the gene matches: 3. The CDR3 totals 15 residues. The germline V gene encodes CDR1 LGHDT and CDR2 YNNKEL (reference sequence). The CDR3 bases are TGTGCCAGCAGCCGCCGGGACAGGGGGAACTATGGCTACACCTTC. As protein: CASSRRDRGNYGYTF.

This clonotype was recorded at least ten times. This chain links TRBV13 with TRBJ2-7; D may be TRBD1 (6 bases). Per the germline V gene, CDR1 is PRHDT and CDR2 is FYEKMQ (reference sequence). Trimming removed 6 bases at V and 3 bases at J, with 21 bases between. The CDR3 runs to 16 residues. In DNA form, the CDR3 reads TGTGCCAGCAGGGGGATGGGGACACCCAGGGGCTACGAGCAGTACTTC. This gives the protein CASRGMGTPRGYEQYF.

In this sample, this clonotype turned up many times. The chain is built from TRBV3-1 and TRBJ1-2; D call uncertain. V shed 0 bases and J shed 4 bases, with 12 bases lying between them. CDR1 and CDR2 from the germline V gene are LGHDT and YNNKEL (reference sequence). The CDR3 length is 15 residues. For the CDR3, the DNA is TGTGCCAGCAGCCAAGAACATGGCAGATCCTATGGCTACACCTTC. Its translation is CASSQEHGRSYGYTF.